The subject of this entry is one T cell receptor beta chain. Original analysis: Amplified reference gene primers provided the basis for estimating nucleated cell counts. Only in-frame clones appear in the TCRdb table, and some are missing; sequencing was by immunoSEQ multiplex PCR. The DNA was the basis for D and trimming; V, J and clone size are from that table. The table has 250,000 to 300,000 clones, roughly 89% seen once. The V gene lost 4 bases and the J gene lost 5 bases, with 17 bases spanning the gap. Looked up from germline, CDR1 is SGHDN and CDR2 is FVKESK. There are 15 residues in the CDR3. This specimen comes from a study of blood T cell repertoires in COVID-19. Study-wide context: Donors in the United States, Italy and Spain gave samples during acute or convalescent COVID-19. PBMCs, B-cell-depleted T cells, or T cells provided the cDNA or gDNA that made up the material.

Allocation to cohorts depended on clinical history reported by the participants. Sequencing was done on a sample of PBMCs or T cells enriched from blood (not recorded which). The receptor was derived from a man aged 40-49 years who had recovered from COVID-19. V gene TRBV14 combines with J gene TRBJ2-5; weak D call: TRBD1 (5 bases). CDR3 nucleotides: TGTGCCAGCAGCCTATTTGGGGCAGGCGCGGAGACCCAGTACTTC. Residues: CASSLFGAGAETQYF. The entire variable domain, with the rest obtained from reference TRBV14 and TRBJ2-5, is as follows: EAGVTQFPSHSVIEKGQTVTLRCDPISGHDNLYWYRRVMGKEIKFLLHFVKESKQDESGMPNNRFLAERTGGTYSTLKVQPAELEDSGVYFCASSLFGAGAETQYFGPGTRLLVL.